The T cell receptor (beta chain) under discussion was sequenced for a study of T cells in women clearing cervical HPV infection. Comment on this clone: Read sequence stops 3 residues before the CDR3 end, and the germline J gene provides the missing end.

The CDR3 consists of 14 residues. Germline lookup yields CDR1 LNHDA and CDR2 SQIVND (reference sequence). TCRdb keeps only in-frame clones here, not all; method: immunoSEQ multiplex PCR. The sample has some 15,000 clones. This sequence was found in a woman between 18 and 69 years old with a cervical HPV16 infection that either progressed to CIN3+ or cleared (not recorded which). Source material: blood buffy coat. The rearrangement joins TRBV19 to TRBJ1-2; weak D call: TRBD1 (6 bases). The CDR3 sequence is CATRVNRVADTYTF. CDR3 DNA (partial): TGTGCCACAAGGGTGAACAGGGTTGCAGATACC.